Following are 18 T cell receptor beta chains from one sample sequenced in a study of blood T cell repertoires in COVID-19. Repertoires were generated with immunoSEQ multiplex PCR, while TCRdb's copy carries only in-frame clones and drops some. Seen here are 180,000 or so clones, just under 80% observed once, and the top ten hold around 2.8%. Sequenced: peripheral blood. All receptors come from an elderly woman with active or convalescent COVID-19.

The chain combines TRBV9 with TRBJ2-7; TRBD1 matches 7 bases. With 1 base clipped from V and 2 bases from J, the junction kept 9 bases outside the gene matches. The germline V gene encodes CDR1 SGDLS and CDR2 YYNGEE. The CDR3 is 16 amino acids. CDR3: CASSVTGDGATYEQYF. CDR3 DNA sequence: TGTGCCAGCAGCGTAACAGGGGACGGTGCAACCTACGAGCAGTACTTC.

The chain links TRBV2 to TRBJ2-5; TRBD1 aligns across 9 bases. The CDR3 covers 15 residues. J was trimmed by 2 bases and V by 7 bases; bases with no gene match: 8. The germline CDR1 and CDR2 sequences are SNHLY and FYNNEI. The CDR3 region has the DNA TGTGCCAGCAATGGGGGACAGGGCAGACAAGAGACCCAGTACTTC. This encodes CASNGGQGRQETQYF.

This clone occurred once. This sequence joins TRBV30 and TRBJ1-1, with D uncertain. Germline CDR1 GTSNPN, CDR2 SVGIG (reference sequence). This CDR3 region has 13 residues. The V and J ends lost 1 base and 5 bases respectively, with 11 bases between them. The CDR3 reads CAWSASGSTEAFF. CDR3 sequence (DNA): TGTGCCTGGAGTGCAAGTGGGAGTACTGAAGCTTTCTTT.

The chain carries TRBV15 and TRBJ1-5; 7 bases align to TRBD1. There are 17 residues in the CDR3. The junction had 11 bases not matched to a gene; V was cut back by 0 bases and J by 6 bases. The germline gives CDR1 LNHNV, CDR2 YYDKDF (reference sequence). In nucleotides, the CDR3 is TGTGCCACCAGCAGAGAAGAGAGGGGGCCCGAGGTTCAGCCCCAGCATTTT. Its translation: CATSREERGPEVQPQHF.

The J gene is TRBJ2-3, the V gene TRBV9, with TRBD2 matching 10 bases. Germline V gene data show CDR1 as SGDLS and CDR2 as YYNGEE. With 5 bases clipped from V and 6 bases from J, the junction kept 9 bases outside the gene matches. CDR3 length equals 15 residues. CDR3 residues: CASSAQRGGWDTQYF. In DNA form, the CDR3 reads TGTGCCAGCAGTGCCCAGCGGGGGGGCTGGGATACGCAGTATTTT.

The CDR3 DNA reads TGTGCCACCAGTGACAGTACCCAGCGTACGCAGTATTTT. Protein: CATSDSTQRTQYF. The rearrangement links TRBV24-1 to TRBJ2-3; D is unresolved. V was trimmed by 4 bases and J by 8 bases, leaving 12 bases between them. Looked up from germline, CDR1 is KGHDR and CDR2 is SFDVKD. The CDR3 loop spans 13 amino acids.

The rearrangement joins TRBV28 to TRBJ1-4; 8 nucleotides agree with TRBD1. Germline CDR1 MDHEN, CDR2 SYDVKM. With 6 bases clipped from V and 8 bases from J, the junction kept 2 bases outside the gene matches. The CDR3 is made up of 12 amino acids. The CDR3, as DNA: TGTGCCAGCAGGGACAGGGTCGAAAAACTGTTTTTT. This gives the protein CASRDRVEKLFF.

This clone was picked up a small number of times. The chain employs TRBV29-1 and TRBJ1-2; the match to TRBD1 covers 7 bases. Germline V CDR1 and CDR2: SQVTM, ANQGSEA. The V gene end was trimmed by 7 bases and the J gene end by 4 bases; junction bases not matched to a gene: 3. The CDR3 spans 11 residues. The CDR3, as DNA: TGCAGCGCCCGGGACAGCTATGGCTACACCTTC. Translation gives CSARDSYGYTF.

This clone appeared many times. The CDR3 region is CASSQTPGTGNTEAFF. The CDR3 coding sequence is TGTGCCAGCAGCCAAACCCCGGGGACAGGGAACACTGAAGCTTTCTTT. This chain links TRBV9 with TRBJ1-1; 8 nucleotides match TRBD1. The CDR3 is 16 residues long. The germline V gene encodes CDR1 SGDLS and CDR2 YYNGEE. Trimming removed 4 bases from V and 1 base from J; junction bases left unmatched: 9.

This clone has only one observation. The chain carries TRBV5-4 and TRBJ1-5, with 9 nucleotides matching TRBD1. CDR3 size: 15 residues. Germline V gene sequence: CDR1 SGHNT, CDR2 YYREEE (reference sequence). V gave up 3 bases and J gave up 3 bases; unmatched junction bases: 4. For the CDR3, the DNA is TGTGCCAGCAGCTACGACAGGGGGGACAATCAGCCCCAGCATTTT. Translated: CASSYDRGDNQPQHF.

The CDR3 protein is CASSPGQVYFTRSKNIQYF. CDR3 DNA sequence: TGCGCCAGCAGCCCCGGACAGGTATATTTTACGAGATCCAAAAACATTCAGTACTTC. The V and J genes are TRBV4-1 and TRBJ2-4; TRBD1 agrees at 7 bases. Trimming at V came to 4 bases and at J to 2 bases, leaving 17 bases not matched to a gene. The CDR3 covers 19 residues. The germline V gene encodes CDR1 MGHRA and CDR2 YSYEKL.

This CDR3 is CASSARTANQPQHF. The CDR3 nucleotides are TGTGCCAGCAGTGCCCGGACAGCTAATCAGCCCCAGCATTTT. The chain combines TRBV2 with TRBJ1-5; perhaps TRBD1 as D (6 bases). The length of the CDR3 is 14 residues. Trimming shortened V by 4 bases and J by 4 bases, and 11 bases separated the two germline ends. Germline V lookup: CDR1 SNHLY, CDR2 FYNNEI.

CDR3: CASSLDAGGSLEAFF. Written as DNA, the CDR3 is TGCGCCAGCAGCTTGGATGCAGGGGGCTCCTTAGAAGCTTTCTTT. The chain is built from TRBV5-1 and TRBJ1-1, with 8 bases identical to TRBD1. The CDR3 sequence is 15 residues long. The V gene end was trimmed by 0 bases and the J gene end by 8 bases; junction bases not matched to a gene: 9. CDR1 and CDR2 from the germline V gene are SGHRS and YFSETQ.

The V call is TRBV28, the J call TRBJ2-7, with TRBD1 matching 8 bases. V gave up 6 bases and J gave up 1 base; unmatched junction bases: 8. The CDR3 contains 15 residues. Germline CDR1 is MDHEN and CDR2 is SYDVKM. This CDR3 reads CASRVGTGVSYEQYF. The DNA for the CDR3 is TGTGCCAGCAGGGTCGGGACAGGAGTGTCCTACGAGCAGTACTTC. The whole variable domain, filled in from reference TRBV28 and TRBJ2-7, reads DVKVTQSSRYLVKRTGEKVFLECVQDMDHENMFWYRQDPGLGLRLIYFSYDVKMKEKGDIPEGYSVSREKKERFSLILESASTNQTSMYLCASRVGTGVSYEQYFGPGTRLTVT.

The chain carries TRBV6-5 and TRBJ2-7; possibly TRBD1 for D (7 bases). V was cut by 0 bases and J by 9 bases, with 12 bases left in between. The CDR3 has 13 residues. The germline V gene encodes CDR1 MNHEY and CDR2 SVGAGI. This chain's CDR3 is CASSYSPQGGQYF. DNA for the CDR3: TGTGCCAGCAGTTACTCTCCCCAGGGGGGGCAGTACTTC.

The V and J genes are TRBV28 and TRBJ2-7; possible D gene TRBD1, 5 bases. The CDR3 runs to 10 residues. The germline V and J ends were trimmed by 11 bases and 3 bases, with 8 bases remaining between them. Germline loops: CDR1 MDHEN, CDR2 SYDVKM. CDR3 sequence: CAAGRYEQYF. The CDR3 DNA follows: TGTGCCGCAGGGCGCTACGAGCAGTACTTC.

The chain couples TRBV3-1 (or the pseudogene TRBV3-2) to TRBJ1-2; no definite D call. The CDR3 has 14 residues. The germline CDR1 and CDR2 sequences are LGHDT and YNNKEL (reference sequence). Trimming pared 1 base from V and 5 bases from J, leaving 11 bases between. This CDR3 reads CASSQASGGYGYTF. CDR3 in DNA: TGTGCCAGCAGCCAAGCTTCAGGTGGGTATGGCTACACCTTC.

The chain is built from TRBV19 and TRBJ1-4, with D tentatively TRBD1 (6 bases). There are 15 residues in the CDR3. V lost 3 bases and J 8 bases, leaving 16 bases between the germline ends. The V gene's germline CDR1 is LNHDA and CDR2 SQIVND (reference sequence). In nucleotides, the CDR3 is TGTGCCAGTAGTATGCTTCAAGGGCAGGGGGAAAAACTGTTTTTT. Translation gives CASSMLQGQGEKLFF.